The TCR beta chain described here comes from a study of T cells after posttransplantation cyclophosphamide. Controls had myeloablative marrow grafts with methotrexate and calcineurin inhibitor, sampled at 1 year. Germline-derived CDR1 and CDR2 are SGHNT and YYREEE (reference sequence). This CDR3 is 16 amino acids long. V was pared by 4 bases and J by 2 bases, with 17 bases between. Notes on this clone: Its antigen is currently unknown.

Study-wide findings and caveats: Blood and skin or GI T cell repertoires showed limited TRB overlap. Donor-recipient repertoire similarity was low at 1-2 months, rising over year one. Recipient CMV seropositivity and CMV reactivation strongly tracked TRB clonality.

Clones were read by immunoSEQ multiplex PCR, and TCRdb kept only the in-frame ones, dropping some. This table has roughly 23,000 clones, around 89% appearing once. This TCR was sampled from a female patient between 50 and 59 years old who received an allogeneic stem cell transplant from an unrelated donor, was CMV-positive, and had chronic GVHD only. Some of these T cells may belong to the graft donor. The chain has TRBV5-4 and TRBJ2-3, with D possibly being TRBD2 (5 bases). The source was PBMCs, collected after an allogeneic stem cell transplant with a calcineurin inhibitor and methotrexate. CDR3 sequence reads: CASSPGLVPPTDTQYF. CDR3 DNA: TGTGCCAGCAGCCCTGGACTTGTACCCCCCACAGATACGCAGTATTTT.